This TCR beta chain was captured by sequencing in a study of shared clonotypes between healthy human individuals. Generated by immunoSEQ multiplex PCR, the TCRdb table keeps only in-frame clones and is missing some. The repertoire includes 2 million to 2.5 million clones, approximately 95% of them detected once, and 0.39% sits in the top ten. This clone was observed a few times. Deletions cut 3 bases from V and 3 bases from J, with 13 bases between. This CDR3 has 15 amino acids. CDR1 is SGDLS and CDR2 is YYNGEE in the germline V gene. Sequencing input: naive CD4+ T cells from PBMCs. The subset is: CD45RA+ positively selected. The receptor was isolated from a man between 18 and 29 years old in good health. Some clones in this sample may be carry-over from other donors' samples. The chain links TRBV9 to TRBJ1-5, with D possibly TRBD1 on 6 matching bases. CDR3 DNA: TGTGCCAGCAGCGCGACAGGATTCATCAATCAGCCCCAGCATTTT. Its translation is CASSATGFINQPQHF. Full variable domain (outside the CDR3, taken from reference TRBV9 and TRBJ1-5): DSGVTQTPKHLITATGQRVTLRCSPRSGDLSVYWYQQSLDQGLQFLIQYYNGEERAKGNILERFSAQQFPDLHSELNLSSLELGDSALYFCASSATGFINQPQHFGDGTRLSIL.